This T cell receptor (beta chain) comes out of a study of T cells in tumors after PD-1 blockade. Study as a whole: Excluded were patients with checkpoint blockade, immunosuppressants, or radiotherapy or other anti-cancer therapy within 4 weeks. Daily vismodegib 150 mg continued in a subset of anti-PD-1-treated patients.

Germline-derived CDR1 and CDR2 are LNHDA and SQIVND (reference sequence). J lost 3 bases, V lost 9 bases, and 6 bases had no gene match. This CDR3 contains 14 residues. As to this clone: The target antigen is unknown.

Overall study results and limits: About 40% of tumor TCR clonotypes were also found in blood.

Data came from immunoSEQ multiplex PCR; TCRdb stores just in-frame clones and leaves some out. Found here are roughly 50,000 clones, 65% to 85% of them singletons; the top ten hold roughly 4.1%. The clonotype comes from a human donor with basal cell carcinoma. Sequenced material: PBMCs, taken before anti-PD-1 treatment. V gene TRBV19 combines with J gene TRBJ2-1, with 9 bases fitting TRBD2. CDR3 DNA: TGTGCCAGCCAAGCGGGGGGAGACTACAATGAGCAGTTCTTC. Protein product: CASQAGGDYNEQFF.